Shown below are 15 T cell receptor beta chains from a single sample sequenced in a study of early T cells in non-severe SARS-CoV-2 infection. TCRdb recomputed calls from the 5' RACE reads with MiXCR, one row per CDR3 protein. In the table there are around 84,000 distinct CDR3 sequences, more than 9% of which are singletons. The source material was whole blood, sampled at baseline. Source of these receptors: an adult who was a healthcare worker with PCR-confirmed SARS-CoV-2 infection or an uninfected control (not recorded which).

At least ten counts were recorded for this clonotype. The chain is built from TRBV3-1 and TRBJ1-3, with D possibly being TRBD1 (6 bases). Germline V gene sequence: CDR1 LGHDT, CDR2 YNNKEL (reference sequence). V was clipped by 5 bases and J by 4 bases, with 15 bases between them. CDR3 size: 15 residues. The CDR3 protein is CASSTQGLGGNTIYF. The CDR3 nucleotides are TGTGCCAGCAGCACACAGGGTTTGGGGGGAAACACCATATATTTT.

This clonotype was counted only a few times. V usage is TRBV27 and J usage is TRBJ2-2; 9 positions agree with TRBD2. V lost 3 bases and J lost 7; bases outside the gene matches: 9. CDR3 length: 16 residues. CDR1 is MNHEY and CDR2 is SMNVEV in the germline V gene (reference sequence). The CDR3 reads CASSFRGGRAIGELFF. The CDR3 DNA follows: TGTGCCAGCAGTTTCCGGGGCGGGAGGGCCATCGGGGAGCTGTTTTTT.

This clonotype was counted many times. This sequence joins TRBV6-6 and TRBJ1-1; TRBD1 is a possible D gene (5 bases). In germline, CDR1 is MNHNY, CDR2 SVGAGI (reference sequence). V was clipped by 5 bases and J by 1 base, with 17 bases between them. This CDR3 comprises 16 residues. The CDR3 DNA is TGTGCCAGCAGTCCACGAGGGGCCCGTAAGAACACTGAAGCTTTCTTT. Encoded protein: CASSPRGARKNTEAFF.

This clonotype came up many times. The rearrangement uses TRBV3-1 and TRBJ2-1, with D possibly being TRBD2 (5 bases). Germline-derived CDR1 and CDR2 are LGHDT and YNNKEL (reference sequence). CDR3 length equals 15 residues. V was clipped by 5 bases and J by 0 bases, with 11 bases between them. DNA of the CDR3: TGTGCCAGCAGCTTAGTTGGGAGCTCCTACAATGAGCAGTTCTTC. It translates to CASSLVGSSYNEQFF.

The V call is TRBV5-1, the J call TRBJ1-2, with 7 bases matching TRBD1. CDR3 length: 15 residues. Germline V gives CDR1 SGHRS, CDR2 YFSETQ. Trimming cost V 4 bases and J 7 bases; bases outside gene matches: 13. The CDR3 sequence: CASSPRTLAGGGYTF. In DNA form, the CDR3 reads TGCGCCAGCAGCCCCCGGACACTAGCAGGGGGTGGCTACACCTTC. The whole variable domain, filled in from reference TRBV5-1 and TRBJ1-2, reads KAGVTQTPRYLIKTRGQQVTLSCSPISGHRSVSWYQQTPGQGLQFLFEYFSETQRNKGNFPGRFSGRQFSNSRSEMNVSTLELGDSALYLCASSPRTLAGGGYTFGSGTRLTVV.

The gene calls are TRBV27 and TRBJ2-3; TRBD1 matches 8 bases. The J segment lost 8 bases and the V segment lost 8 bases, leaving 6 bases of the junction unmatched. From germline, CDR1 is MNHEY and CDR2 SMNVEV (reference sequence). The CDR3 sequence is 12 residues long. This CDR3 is CASGATGGTQYF. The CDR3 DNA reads TGTGCCAGCGGAGCTACAGGGGGTACGCAGTATTTT.

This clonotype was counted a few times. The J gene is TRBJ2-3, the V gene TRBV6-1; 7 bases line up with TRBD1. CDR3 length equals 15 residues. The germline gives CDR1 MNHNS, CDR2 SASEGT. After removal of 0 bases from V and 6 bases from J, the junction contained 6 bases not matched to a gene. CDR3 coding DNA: TGTGCCAGCAGTGAAGCATCGACAGGGTGGGATACGCAGTATTTT. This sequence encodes CASSEASTGWDTQYF.

The CDR3: CSAREPGWGHNYEQYF. In nucleotides, the CDR3 is TGCAGTGCTAGAGAGCCCGGATGGGGACACAACTACGAGCAGTACTTC. The gene calls are TRBV20-1 and TRBJ2-7; TRBD1 is a possible D gene (6 bases). This CDR3 is 16 amino acids long. Germline CDR1 is DFQATT and CDR2 is SNEGSKA (reference sequence). V was pared by 0 bases and J by 3 bases, with 18 bases between.

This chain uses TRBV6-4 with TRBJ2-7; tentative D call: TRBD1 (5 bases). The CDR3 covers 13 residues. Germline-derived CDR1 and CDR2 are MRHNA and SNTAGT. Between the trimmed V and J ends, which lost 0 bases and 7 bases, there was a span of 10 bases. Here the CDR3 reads CASSDSDISEQYF. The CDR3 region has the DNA TGTGCCAGCAGTGACTCGGACATTTCAGAGCAGTACTTC.

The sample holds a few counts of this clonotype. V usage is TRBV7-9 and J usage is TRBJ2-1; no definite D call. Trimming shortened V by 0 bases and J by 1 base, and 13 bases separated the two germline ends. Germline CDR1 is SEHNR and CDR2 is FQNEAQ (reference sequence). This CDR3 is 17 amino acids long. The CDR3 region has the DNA TGTGCCAGCAGCTTAGCTCTCGCCATCGATTCCTACAATGAGCAGTTCTTC. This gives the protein CASSLALAIDSYNEQFF.

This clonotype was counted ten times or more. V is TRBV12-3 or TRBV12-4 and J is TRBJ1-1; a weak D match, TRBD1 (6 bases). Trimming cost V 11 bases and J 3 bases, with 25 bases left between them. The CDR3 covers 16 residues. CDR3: CAERWGHQSTYTEAFF. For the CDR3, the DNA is TGTGCCGAGCGGTGGGGACACCAGAGCACCTACACTGAAGCTTTCTTT.

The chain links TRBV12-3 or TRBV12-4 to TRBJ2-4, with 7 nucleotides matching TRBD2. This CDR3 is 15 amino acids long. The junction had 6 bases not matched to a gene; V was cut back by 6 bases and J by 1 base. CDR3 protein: CASSRSGDAKNIQYF. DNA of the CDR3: TGTGCCAGCAGCCGCAGCGGGGACGCCAAAAACATTCAGTACTTC.

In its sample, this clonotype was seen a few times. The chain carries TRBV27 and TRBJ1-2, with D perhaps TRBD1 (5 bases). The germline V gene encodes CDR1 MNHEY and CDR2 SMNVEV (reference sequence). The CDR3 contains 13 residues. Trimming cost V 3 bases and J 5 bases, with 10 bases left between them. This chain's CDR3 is CASSFSRVYGYTF. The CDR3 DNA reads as TGTGCCAGCAGTTTTAGCAGGGTTTATGGCTACACCTTC.

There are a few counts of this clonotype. The CDR3 DNA follows: TGTGCCAGCCGGGACAGCCATATTGACGGCTACACCTTC. Translation: CASRDSHIDGYTF. The J gene is TRBJ1-2, the V gene TRBV6-5, with TRBD1 matching over 7 bases. The germline CDR1 and CDR2 sequences are MNHEY and SVGAGI. CDR3 length: 13 residues. V shed 8 bases, J shed 8 bases, and the junction held 11 bases outside the gene matches.

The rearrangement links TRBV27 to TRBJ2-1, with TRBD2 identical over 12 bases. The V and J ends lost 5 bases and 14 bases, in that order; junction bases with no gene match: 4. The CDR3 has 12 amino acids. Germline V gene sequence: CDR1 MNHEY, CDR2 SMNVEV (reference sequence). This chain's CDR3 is CASSPSGRAKFF. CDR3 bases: TGTGCCAGCAGTCCTAGCGGGAGGGCTAAGTTCTTC.